This TCR beta chain was documented in a study of OX40 agonist ivuxolimab in advanced cancers. TCRdb's table, derived via immunoSEQ multiplex PCR, lists solely in-frame clones and lacks some. The sample shows about 96,000 clones, roughly 88% of them seen only once. V was pared by 0 bases and J by 0 bases, with 9 bases between. CDR1 LGHNA and CDR2 YNFKEQ come from the germline V gene. This CDR3 has 16 amino acids. This clone occurred once. Specimen: CD4+ or CD8+ T cells sorted from blood, collected in a trial of the OX40 agonist ivuxolimab. This TCR was sampled from an adult with an advanced solid tumor such as melanoma, head and neck, liver or kidney cancer. The chain links TRBV4-2 to TRBJ2-1, with D possibly matching TRBD2 (5 bases). The CDR3 reads CASSQDMGSSYNEQFF. The DNA for the CDR3 is TGTGCCAGCAGCCAAGACATGGGGAGCTCCTACAATGAGCAGTTCTTC.